Following are 10 T cell receptor beta chains from one sample sequenced in a study of blood T cell dynamics during melanoma immunotherapy. As to time point: week 3, after first cycle of checkpoint inhibitor. The table came from immunoSEQ multiplex PCR; TCRdb's copy has only in-frame clones and leaves some out. The data show about 7,200 clones, with approximately 85% seen just once and around 30% held by the top ten. Here the sequenced sample was blood, taken from a patient treated with checkpoint blockade. The receptors were sampled from a human donor with melanoma. Some clones in this sample may be carry-over from other donors' samples.

This clone was observed a single time. CDR3 in DNA: TGTGCCAGCAGTTCCTCCCCCGGACGCCCCCCATACAATGAGCAGTTCTTC. Its translation: CASSSSPGRPPYNEQFF. V and J are TRBV28 and TRBJ2-1, with D unclear. The CDR3 loop spans 17 amino acids. V lost 4 bases, J lost 4 bases, and 20 bases lay in between. CDR1 is MDHEN, CDR2 SYDVKM, per germline.

The chain employs TRBV7-2 and TRBJ1-4; a weak D match, TRBD1 (5 bases). Trimming took off 3 bases at V and 0 bases at J, with 11 bases between the two ends. The CDR3 loop spans 16 amino acids. Germline V gene lookup returns CDR1 SGHTA and CDR2 FQGNSA. CDR3 DNA: TGTGCCAGCAGCTTCCTAAGACAGACAACTAATGAAAAACTGTTTTTT. Residues: CASSFLRQTTNEKLFF.

This chain links TRBV5-1 with TRBJ2-7; 7 positions match TRBD2. CDR1 and CDR2 from the germline V gene are SGHRS and YFSETQ. The V and J ends lost 6 bases and 3 bases, in that order; junction bases with no gene match: 12. The length of the CDR3 is 15 residues. The CDR3 DNA sequence: TGCGCCAGCACCTATTCGGACGGGAGGATCTACGAGCAGTACTTC. This sequence encodes CASTYSDGRIYEQYF.

The CDR3, as DNA: TGTGCCAGCAGCTCAGGACCGGGACGGATGAACACTGAAGCTTTCTTT. Its translation is CASSSGPGRMNTEAFF. V is TRBV13 and J is TRBJ1-1, with D perhaps matching TRBD1 (5 bases). Germline V gene data show CDR1 as PRHDT and CDR2 as FYEKMQ (reference sequence). CDR3 length equals 16 residues. V lost 4 bases and J lost 0, with 15 bases in between.

This clone has a single count. This sequence joins TRBV28 and TRBJ2-7, with a possible D match to TRBD1 (7 bases). The CDR3 runs to 13 residues. Germline values: CDR1 MDHEN, CDR2 SYDVKM. The V and J ends lost 6 bases and 4 bases respectively, with 13 bases between them. CDR3 sequence reads: CASRQGGQYEQYF. DNA for the CDR3: TGTGCCAGCAGGCAGGGGGGACAGTACGAGCAGTACTTC. Full variable domain (outside the CDR3, taken from reference TRBV28 and TRBJ2-7): DVKVTQSSRYLVKRTGEKVFLECVQDMDHENMFWYRQDPGLGLRLIYFSYDVKMKEKGDIPEGYSVSREKKERFSLILESASTNQTSMYLCASRQGGQYEQYFGPGTRLTVT.

There are a few counts of this clone. The chain employs TRBV2 and TRBJ2-5; D not certain. This CDR3 is 14 amino acids long. Germline loops: CDR1 SNHLY, CDR2 FYNNEI. V was shortened by 2 bases and J by 5 bases, with 12 bases between the two germline ends. CDR3: CASSELVDGETQYF. The CDR3, as DNA: TGTGCCAGCAGTGAATTAGTCGATGGGGAGACCCAGTACTTC.

The chain employs TRBV2 and TRBJ2-2; D uncertain. The CDR3 runs to 15 residues. V was shortened by 2 bases and J by 4 bases, with 11 bases between the two germline ends. Germline CDR1 is SNHLY and CDR2 is FYNNEI. The CDR3 loop reads CASSEQSHSTGELFF. In DNA, the CDR3 is TGTGCCAGCAGTGAACAGTCACACAGCACCGGGGAGCTGTTTTTT. Looking up the rest from reference TRBV2 and TRBJ2-2 gives the full variable domain: EPEVTQTPSHQVTQMGQEVILRCVPISNHLYFYWYRQILGQKVEFLVSFYNNEISEKSEIFDDQFSVERPDGSNFTLKIRSTKLEDSAMYFCASSEQSHSTGELFFGEGSRLTVL.

The rearrangement links TRBV9 to TRBJ2-1, with D perhaps matching TRBD2 (5 bases). The germline V gene has CDR1 SGDLS and CDR2 YYNGEE. V lost 4 bases to trimming and J lost 0 bases, with 11 bases between them. The length of the CDR3 is 15 residues. The CDR3 loop reads CASSKDSSSYNEQFF. The DNA for the CDR3 is TGTGCCAGCAGCAAGGACTCGAGCTCCTACAATGAGCAGTTCTTC.

V and J are TRBV4-2 and TRBJ2-2, with TRBD2 identical over 12 bases. Germline loops: CDR1 LGHNA, CDR2 YNFKEQ. The CDR3 is 16 amino acids. The V and J ends lost 2 bases and 7 bases, in that order; junction bases with no gene match: 5. This chain's CDR3 is CASSQLAGGPGGELFF. In DNA, the CDR3 is TGTGCCAGCAGCCAACTAGCGGGGGGGCCAGGCGGGGAGCTGTTTTTT.

The chain employs TRBV19 and TRBJ1-1, with D maybe TRBD1 (5 bases). The CDR3 totals 13 residues. Germline V gene data show CDR1 as LNHDA and CDR2 as SQIVND (reference sequence). Trimming left V 1 base short and J 11 bases short, with 14 bases between. The CDR3 DNA is TGTGCCAGTAGTATAGTCGAGGGCAGGGCTGCTTTCTTT. Its translation is CASSIVEGRAAFF.